The next 20 T cell receptor beta chains were all read from a single sample in a study of response to subunit inactivated influenza vaccine. TCRdb fed the RT-PCR reads into MiXCR, producing one record per CDR3 protein. The profile shows approximately 500,000 distinct CDR3 sequences, under 30% of them singletons. The sample also formed part of further work on T cells expressing NK-cell markers. This second report adds: Scientists made TCR beta cDNA using 5'RACE template switching with UMIs.

The sequencing used CD4+ T cells sorted from PBMCs, collected 11 to 12 days after vaccination. The receptor source for this set is a man aged 45-65 years who received an inactivated influenza vaccine.

This sequence joins TRBV9 and TRBJ2-4, with D possibly being TRBD1 (5 bases). The ends were cut back, 2 bases at V and 2 bases at J, with 11 bases in the middle. In germline, CDR1 is SGDLS, CDR2 YYNGEE. The CDR3 has 15 residues. Written as DNA, the CDR3 is TGTGCCAGCAGCGTGGCAGGGTCAACCAAAAACATTCAGTACTTC. Translating gives CASSVAGSTKNIQYF. Together with reference TRBV9 and TRBJ2-4, the CDR3 gives the full variable domain: DSGVTQTPKHLITATGQRVTLRCSPRSGDLSVYWYQQSLDQGLQFLIQYYNGEERAKGNILERFSAQQFPDLHSELNLSSLELGDSALYFCASSVAGSTKNIQYFGAGTRLSVL.

Only a few counts were recorded for this clonotype. The chain combines TRBV6-2 or TRBV6-3 with TRBJ1-6; D call uncertain. The germline V gene has CDR1 MNHEY and CDR2 SVGEGT. V was trimmed by 4 bases and J by 9 bases, leaving 19 bases between them. The CDR3 has 16 residues. For the CDR3, the DNA is TGTGCCAGCAGTTCCCATCAACAAACAAACGGTTCACCCCTCCACTTT. It specifies CASSSHQQTNGSPLHF.

This rearrangement joins TRBV20-1 to TRBJ1-2; D may be TRBD1 (5 bases). Germline V gene data show CDR1 as DFQATT and CDR2 as SNEGSKA (reference sequence). The CDR3 runs to 15 residues. With 2 bases removed from V and 3 bases from J, the gap between germline ends came to 16 bases. The CDR3 region is CSARLTPRGHYGYTF. The CDR3 region has the DNA TGCAGTGCTAGACTAACACCGAGGGGTCACTATGGCTACACCTTC.

The V gene is TRBV6-2 or TRBV6-3, the J gene TRBJ2-6; D is undetermined. The CDR3 contains 15 residues. V gave up 6 bases and J gave up 0 bases, with 9 bases separating them. Germline-derived CDR1 and CDR2 are MNHEY and SVGEGT. The CDR3 DNA reads TGTGCCAGCAGCCCCAGTTTCTCTGGGGCCAACGTCCTGACTTTC. Translation: CASSPSFSGANVLTF.

The rearrangement joins TRBV6-5 to TRBJ2-3; D unclear. The length of the CDR3 is 14 residues. Looked up from germline, CDR1 is MNHEY and CDR2 is SVGAGI. The V gene lost 4 bases and the J gene lost 6 bases, with 14 bases spanning the gap. The CDR3 loop is CASSFGRVWDTQYF. DNA of the CDR3: TGTGCCAGCAGTTTTGGACGCGTTTGGGATACGCAGTATTTT.

The chain has TRBV10-3 and TRBJ1-5; D unclear. The CDR3 is made up of 13 amino acids. Germline loops: CDR1 ENHRY, CDR2 SYGVKD. V lost 6 bases and J lost 9, with 15 bases in between. In nucleotides, the CDR3 is TGTGCCATCAGGACAAATCGGGAAGGGCCCCAGCATTTT. It encodes CAIRTNREGPQHF.

V and J are TRBV3-1 and TRBJ2-7; possibly TRBD2 for D (7 bases). The CDR3 has 15 residues. CDR1 and CDR2 (germline): LGHDT, YNNKEL (reference sequence). Trimming pared 1 base from V and 7 bases from J, leaving 17 bases between. CDR3 sequence reads: CASSQAPGGEKEQYF. For the CDR3, the DNA is TGTGCCAGCAGCCAAGCCCCGGGGGGCGAAAAAGAGCAGTACTTC.

This clonotype was detected only a few times. V gene TRBV18 combines with J gene TRBJ2-3, with 8 positions matching TRBD1. V gave up 2 bases and J gave up 3 bases; unmatched junction bases: 7. Germline CDR1 and CDR2: KGHSH and LQKENI. This CDR3 spans 16 amino acids. Written as DNA, the CDR3 is TGTGCCAGCTCACCAAACACAGGGGGTCAAACAGATACGCAGTATTTT. Protein: CASSPNTGGQTDTQYF. Complete variable domain (other parts from reference TRBV18 and TRBJ2-3): NAGVMQNPRHLVRRRGQEARLRCSPMKGHSHVYWYRQLPEEGLKFMVYLQKENIIDESGMPKERFSAEFPKEGPSILRIQQVVRGDSAAYFCASSPNTGGQTDTQYFGPGTRLTVL.

This clonotype was counted only a few times. V is TRBV10-3 and J is TRBJ2-1; TRBD2 matches at 7 bases. The germline V gene has CDR1 ENHRY and CDR2 SYGVKD. The V gene end was trimmed by 1 base and the J gene end by 6 bases; junction bases not matched to a gene: 6. This CDR3 has 15 residues. CDR3 bases: TGTGCCATCAGTGAGTTGTGGGAGGGCCGCAATGAGCAGTTCTTC. Its translation: CAISELWEGRNEQFF.

The rearrangement joins TRBV29-1 to TRBJ1-1; D uncertain. The V and J ends lost 0 bases and 1 base respectively, with 9 bases between them. In germline, CDR1 is SQVTM, CDR2 ANQGSEA. The CDR3 contains 14 residues. The CDR3 DNA sequence: TGCAGCGTTGAAGATCAAACGGCGAACACTGAAGCTTTCTTT. It specifies CSVEDQTANTEAFF. Full variable domain (remainder filled in from reference TRBV29-1 and TRBJ1-1): SAVISQKPSRDICQRGTSLTIQCQVDSQVTMMFWYRQQPGQSLTLIATANQGSEATYESGFVIDKFPISRPNLTFSTLTVSNMSPEDSSIYLCSVEDQTANTEAFFGQGTRLTVV.

The chain links TRBV12-3 or TRBV12-4 to TRBJ2-7, with D tentatively TRBD2 (5 bases). The V gene lost 5 bases and the J gene lost 5 bases, with 13 bases spanning the gap. The CDR3 sequence is 13 residues long. CDR3: CASSTTGSHEQYF. In DNA form, the CDR3 reads TGTGCCAGCAGTACAACGGGGTCCCACGAGCAGTACTTC.

This clonotype was seen more than once but under ten times. Germline and junction disagree at one end, which may indicate a read error. The genes are TRBV28 and TRBJ2-1; unclear D gene. The CDR3 totals 15 residues. Germline-derived CDR1 and CDR2 are MDHEN and SYDVKM. CDR3 DNA sequence: TGTGCCAGCAGTATATGGGCGAGCCCCAACAATGAGCAGTTCTTC. It specifies CASSIWASPNNEQFF.

The CDR3 coding sequence is TGTGCCAGCAGCCCGTTCACAGGGGCTACTAATACGCAGTATTTT. This gives the protein CASSPFTGATNTQYF. V usage is TRBV7-2 and J usage is TRBJ2-3, with 7 nucleotides matching TRBD1. CDR1 and CDR2 from the germline V gene are SGHTA and FQGNSA. The CDR3 extends over 15 amino acids. J gave up 7 bases and V 5 bases, and 12 bases lay outside the gene matches.

The chain employs TRBV12-3 or TRBV12-4 and TRBJ2-7; D unclear. The CDR3 extends over 12 amino acids. V lost 4 bases, J lost 6 bases, and 10 bases lay in between. The CDR3 DNA is TGTGCCAGCAGTTCGTTGGACCTCGAGCAGTACTTC. Translated: CASSSLDLEQYF.

This clonotype was picked up a small number of times. The chain employs TRBV20-1 and TRBJ2-1, with unresolved D. The ends were cut back, 2 bases at V and 0 bases at J, with 11 bases in the middle. The germline CDR1 and CDR2 sequences are DFQATT and SNEGSKA (reference sequence). The CDR3 contains 15 residues. The CDR3 nucleotides read TGCAGTGCTAGAAGTGCAGAAAGCTCCTACAATGAGCAGTTCTTC. Translation: CSARSAESSYNEQFF.

This chain connects TRBV20-1 to TRBJ2-5; a possible D gene is TRBD1 (6 bases). The CDR3 is 14 amino acids. Trimming shortened V by 6 bases and J by 5 bases, and 19 bases separated the two germline ends. Germline CDR1 is DFQATT and CDR2 is SNEGSKA (reference sequence). The CDR3 DNA sequence: TGCAGTGCCCCGCCCCCAGGGGTCAGGGAGACCCAGTACTTC. It specifies CSAPPPGVRETQYF.

The chain combines TRBV2 with TRBJ1-5; a weak D match, TRBD1 (5 bases). CDR3 length equals 14 residues. Trimming took 4 bases from V and 2 from J, leaving 9 bases between them. Looked up from germline, CDR1 is SNHLY and CDR2 is FYNNEI. The CDR3 sequence: CASSVGDRNQPQHF. CDR3 nucleotide sequence: TGTGCCAGCAGTGTAGGGGACCGCAATCAGCCCCAGCATTTT. Full variable domain (rest looked up from reference TRBV2 and TRBJ1-5): EPEVTQTPSHQVTQMGQEVILRCVPISNHLYFYWYRQILGQKVEFLVSFYNNEISEKSEIFDDQFSVERPDGSNFTLKIRSTKLEDSAMYFCASSVGDRNQPQHFGDGTRLSIL.

The chain recombines TRBV5-5 with TRBJ1-2, with D hard to call. The CDR3 is 14 residues long. Germline assignment: CDR1 SGHKS and CDR2 YYEKEE (reference sequence). Trimming cost V 4 bases and J 4 bases, with 14 bases left between them. CDR3 loop: CASSPRGIGYGYTF. CDR3 DNA: TGTGCCAGCAGCCCTCGTGGGATTGGCTATGGCTACACCTTC.

This clonotype came up a few times. V and J are TRBV21-1 and TRBJ1-5. TRBV21-1 corresponds to a pseudogene. This CDR3 is 12 amino acids long. The CDR3 region is CASSKAQRGSHF. CDR3 sequence (DNA): TGTGCCAGCAGCAAAGCACAGCGTGGATCGCATTTT.

The sample holds a few counts of this clonotype. The chain couples TRBV28 to TRBJ2-3; 10 bases match TRBD2. Germline V gene sequence: CDR1 MDHEN, CDR2 SYDVKM. There are 14 residues in the CDR3. Unmatched junction bases numbered 5, after V lost 2 bases and J lost 9 bases. DNA of the CDR3: TGTGCCAGCAGTTTAAGCGGGAGGGCTAGGACGCAGTATTTT. It yields the protein CASSLSGRARTQYF.